Shown below are 15 T cell receptor beta chains from a single sample sequenced in a study of cytomegalovirus exposure and HLA in healthy donors. With 60 Vbeta and 13 Jbeta primers, the PCR was carried out. TCRdb keeps only in-frame clones here, not all; method: immunoSEQ multiplex PCR. The sample shows about 130,000 clones, and roughly 2% sits with its ten largest clones. Specimen: PBMCs. The receptor set was obtained from a woman aged 55-75 years in good health and CMV-seronegative.

The V and J genes are TRBV4-2 and TRBJ1-4, with D possibly TRBD1 on 5 matching bases. The V and J ends lost 6 bases and 3 bases respectively, with 8 bases between them. The germline V gene has CDR1 LGHNA and CDR2 YNFKEQ. The CDR3 totals 13 residues. The CDR3 is CASRKTANEKLFF. As DNA, the CDR3 is TGTGCCAGCAGGAAGACAGCTAATGAAAAACTGTTTTTT.

A remark on this clone: Other DNA variants within this sample encode the same CDR3. The CDR3 sequence is CAWSVLGNTIYF. Written as DNA, the CDR3 is TGTGCCTGGAGTGTTCTTGGAAACACCATATATTTT. The chain is built from TRBV30 and TRBJ1-3; D is ambiguous. There are 12 residues in the CDR3. Looked up from germline, CDR1 is GTSNPN and CDR2 is SVGIG (reference sequence). The V end lost 0 bases, the J end lost 3 bases, and 3 bases lay between the germline ends. Full variable domain (outside the CDR3, taken from reference TRBV30 and TRBJ1-3): SQTIHQWPATLVQPVGSPLSLECTVEGTSNPNLYWYRQAAGRGLQLLFYSVGIGQISSEVPQNLSASRPQDRQFILSSKKLLLSDSGFYLCAWSVLGNTIYFGEGSWLTVV.

The chain links TRBV10-1 to TRBJ2-1; 10 bases match TRBD1. This CDR3 is 18 amino acids long. CDR1 and CDR2 (germline): WNHNN, SYGVQD (reference sequence). With 4 bases clipped from V and 1 base from J, the junction kept 10 bases outside the gene matches. The CDR3 reads CASSAGQGVRKSYNEQFF. CDR3 coding DNA: TGCGCCAGCAGTGCCGGACAGGGGGTGCGAAAGTCCTACAATGAGCAGTTCTTC.

This chain connects TRBV7-9 to TRBJ2-7; 7 nucleotides agree with TRBD1. The CDR3 extends over 18 amino acids. J lost 3 bases, V lost 4 bases, and 18 bases had no gene match. The germline V gene encodes CDR1 SEHNR and CDR2 FQNEAQ (reference sequence). The CDR3, as DNA: TGTGCCAGCAGCTACATGAAACAGGGGATGGGGCAAGACTACGAGCAGTACTTC. Translation gives CASSYMKQGMGQDYEQYF.

V is TRBV5-1 and J is TRBJ2-7; D remains unclear. Germline V gives CDR1 SGHRS, CDR2 YFSETQ. V lost 4 bases to trimming and J lost 6 bases, with 11 bases between them. The CDR3 sequence is 12 residues long. The CDR3 nucleotides read TGCGCCAGCAGCAATGACTCGGGCGAGCAGTACTTC. Protein product: CASSNDSGEQYF.

The V and J genes are TRBV6-9 and TRBJ1-5; TRBD1 agrees at 8 bases. J was trimmed by 4 bases and V by 5 bases; bases with no gene match: 10. CDR1 and CDR2 (germline): MNHGY, SVAAGI. The CDR3 has 16 residues. The CDR3 coding sequence is TGTGCCAGCAGTCCCACCACGGACAGGGTGAATCAGCCCCAGCATTTT. Translated: CASSPTTDRVNQPQHF.

The rearrangement links TRBV15 to TRBJ1-4, with 10 nucleotides matching TRBD1. This CDR3 is 17 amino acids long. Trimming at V came to 6 bases and at J to 1 base, leaving 8 bases not matched to a gene. Per germline, CDR1 LNHNV and CDR2 YYDKDF (reference sequence). In nucleotides, the CDR3 is TGTGCCACCAGTCCTCCGGGACAGGGGAGAACTAATGAAAAACTGTTTTTT. It yields the protein CATSPPGQGRTNEKLFF. Combining the CDR3 with reference TRBV15 and TRBJ1-4 gives the whole variable domain DAMVIQNPRYQVTQFGKPVTLSCSQTLNHNVMYWYQQKSSQAPKLLFHYYDKDFNNEADTPDNFQSRRPNTSFCFLDIRSPGLGDTAMYLCATSPPGQGRTNEKLFFGSGTQLSVL.

The V call is TRBV10-1, the J call TRBJ2-3; D remains unclear. CDR1 is WNHNN and CDR2 is SYGVQD in the germline V gene (reference sequence). This CDR3 comprises 11 residues. The V end was cut by 5 bases, the J end by 5 bases, with 5 bases between. The CDR3 protein is CASSPGDTQYF. Here the CDR3 DNA reads TGCGCCAGCAGTCCGGGAGATACGCAGTATTTT.

The chain employs TRBV21-1 and TRBJ2-7; TRBD2 reflects the table's D call only, with no check against the DNA. TRBV21-1 is marked as a pseudogene. This CDR3 is 15 amino acids long. CDR3 protein: CASSGHSGRGGEQYF. CDR3 sequence (DNA): TGTGCCAGCAGCGGACATAGCGGGAGGGGGGGCGAGCAGTACTTC.

The V gene is TRBV18, the J gene TRBJ2-3, with 7 bases that match TRBD1. CDR3 size: 13 residues. Per germline, CDR1 KGHSH and CDR2 LQKENI. V dropped 11 bases and J dropped 5; count of bases not matched to a gene: 10. The CDR3 nucleotides are TGTGCCTCAGGGGGTGCTCGTGGAGATACGCAGTATTTT. Protein product: CASGGARGDTQYF.

This chain joins TRBV5-1 and TRBJ1-3, with TRBD1 as a possible D gene (5 bases). Trimming cost V 0 bases and J 1 base, with 11 bases left between them. Germline V gene sequence: CDR1 SGHRS, CDR2 YFSETQ. The CDR3 consists of 16 residues. The CDR3 here is CASSLGSGVSGNTIYF. For the CDR3, the DNA is TGCGCCAGCAGCTTGGGGTCGGGGGTTTCTGGAAACACCATATATTTT. Full variable domain (rest looked up from reference TRBV5-1 and TRBJ1-3): KAGVTQTPRYLIKTRGQQVTLSCSPISGHRSVSWYQQTPGQGLQFLFEYFSETQRNKGNFPGRFSGRQFSNSRSEMNVSTLELGDSALYLCASSLGSGVSGNTIYFGEGSWLTVV.

Details on this clone: The same CDR3 arises from other DNA sequences in this sample as well. The chain carries TRBV27 and TRBJ1-1; 8 nucleotides line up with TRBD1. Germline V gene sequence: CDR1 MNHEY, CDR2 SMNVEV (reference sequence). This CDR3 has 13 residues. V was clipped by 6 bases and J by 4 bases; unmatched bases: 4. The CDR3 protein is CASRPTGGTEAFF. The CDR3 region has the DNA TGTGCCAGCAGACCCACAGGGGGCACTGAAGCTTTCTTT.

The V gene is TRBV18, the J gene TRBJ2-5; D is unresolved. With 3 bases removed from V and 1 base from J, the gap between germline ends came to 9 bases. The CDR3 totals 14 residues. CDR1 and CDR2 from the germline V gene are KGHSH and LQKENI. For the CDR3, the DNA is TGTGCCAGCTCACCCTCGACAATCCAAGAGACCCAGTACTTC. Its protein product is CASSPSTIQETQYF.

The V and J genes are TRBV15 and TRBJ2-2; 9 bases match TRBD1. This CDR3 has 17 amino acids. Per the germline V gene, CDR1 is LNHNV and CDR2 is YYDKDF (reference sequence). The J segment lost 6 bases and the V segment lost 1 base, leaving 9 bases of the junction unmatched. CDR3 coding DNA: TGTGCCACCAGCAGAGGTCCGGGACAGGGTTTCGCCGGGGAGCTGTTTTTT. Residues: CATSRGPGQGFAGELFF.

The chain joins TRBV10-3 to TRBJ2-3, with D perhaps TRBD2 (6 bases). Germline V gives CDR1 ENHRY, CDR2 SYGVKD. Trimming stripped 0 bases from V and 0 bases from J, with 10 bases between. The CDR3 length is 16 residues. CDR3 region: CAISESSGPSTDTQYF. CDR3 nucleotides: TGTGCCATCAGTGAGTCCAGCGGGCCTAGCACAGATACGCAGTATTTT.